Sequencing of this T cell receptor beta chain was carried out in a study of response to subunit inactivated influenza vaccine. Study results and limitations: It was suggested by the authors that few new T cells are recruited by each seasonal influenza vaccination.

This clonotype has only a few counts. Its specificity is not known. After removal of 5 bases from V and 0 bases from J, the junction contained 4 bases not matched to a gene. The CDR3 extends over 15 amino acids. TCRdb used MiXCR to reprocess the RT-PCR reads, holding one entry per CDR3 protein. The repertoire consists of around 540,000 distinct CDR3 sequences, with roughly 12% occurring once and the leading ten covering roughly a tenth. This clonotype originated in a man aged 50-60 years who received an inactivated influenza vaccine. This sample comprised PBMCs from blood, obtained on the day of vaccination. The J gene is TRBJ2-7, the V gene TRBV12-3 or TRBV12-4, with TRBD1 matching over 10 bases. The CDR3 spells CASSATGGGSYEQYF. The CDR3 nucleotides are TGTGCCAGCAGTGCGACAGGGGGCGGCTCCTACGAGCAGTACTTC.